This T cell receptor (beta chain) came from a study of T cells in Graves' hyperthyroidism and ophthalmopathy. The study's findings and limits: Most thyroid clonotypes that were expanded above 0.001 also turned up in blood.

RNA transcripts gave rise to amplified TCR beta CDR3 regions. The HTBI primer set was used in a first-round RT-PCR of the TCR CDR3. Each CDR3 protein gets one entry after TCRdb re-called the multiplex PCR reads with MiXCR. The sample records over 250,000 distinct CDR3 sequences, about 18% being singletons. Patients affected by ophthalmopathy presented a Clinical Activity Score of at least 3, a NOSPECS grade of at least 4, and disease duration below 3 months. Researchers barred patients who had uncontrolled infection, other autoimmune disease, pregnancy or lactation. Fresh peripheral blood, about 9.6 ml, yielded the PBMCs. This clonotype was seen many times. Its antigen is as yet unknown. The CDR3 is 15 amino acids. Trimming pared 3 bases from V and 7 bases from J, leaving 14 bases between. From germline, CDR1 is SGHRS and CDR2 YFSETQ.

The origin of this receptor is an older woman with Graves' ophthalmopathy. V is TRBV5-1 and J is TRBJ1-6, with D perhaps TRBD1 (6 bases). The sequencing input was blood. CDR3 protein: CASSSLGGGNSPLHF. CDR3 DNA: TGCGCCAGCAGCTCCTTAGGGGGGGGGAATTCACCCCTCCACTTT. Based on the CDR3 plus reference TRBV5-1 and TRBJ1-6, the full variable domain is KAGVTQTPRYLIKTRGQQVTLSCSPISGHRSVSWYQQTPGQGLQFLFEYFSETQRNKGNFPGRFSGRQFSNSRSEMNVSTLELGDSALYLCASSSLGGGNSPLHFGNGTRLTVT.